This T cell receptor beta chain was recorded in a study of blood T cell repertoires in COVID-19. As for the study in general: The origin of the acute and convalescent COVID-19 samples was the United States, Italy and Spain. PBMCs, B-cell-depleted T cells, or T cells provided the cDNA or gDNA that made up the material.

Per the original data handling: Estimation of nucleated cell counts relied on the amplification of reference gene primers. Profiling relied on immunoSEQ multiplex PCR, and the TCRdb table lists in-frame clones only, not all of them. That table is the source of V, J and clone size, and D and trimming were worked out from the DNA. The data contain 150,000 to 250,000 clones, about 85% of them singletons. Trimming at V came to 7 bases and at J to 9 bases, leaving 14 bases not matched to a gene. The CDR3 contains 17 residues. The germline V gene has CDR1 LNHDA and CDR2 SQIVND (reference sequence). This study enrolled people aged about 18 to 100 from approximately 25 US geographic areas.

This sequence was found in a woman under 40 who had recovered from COVID-19. The rearrangement links TRBV19 to TRBJ1-6; 11 nucleotides align to TRBD1. The sequencing sample was made of PBMCs or T cells enriched from blood (not recorded which). The chain's CDR3 is CASNIGLGQGVVSPLHF. In DNA form, the CDR3 reads TGTGCCAGTAACATAGGTCTGGGACAGGGGGTCGTTTCACCCCTCCACTTT.